The rows below give T cell receptor beta chains drawn from one sample of a study of tumor and adjacent non-tumor tissue in lung cancer. TCRdb analysed the multiplex PCR reads with MiXCR anew, one entry per CDR3 protein. The data contain some 93,000 distinct CDR3 sequences, around 64% of them seen just once; the ten biggest clones take up approximately 20%. Sequencing was carried out using lung tumor tissue. Receptors were obtained from a man between 60 and 70 years old with non-small cell lung cancer. CDR3s include the opening cysteine and the closing phenylalanine or tryptophan. D genes are given only for firm matches. The listing skips clone size in some rows; elsewhere it reads once, few, many or a size class.

V	D	size	CDR3
TRBV14	.	medium-sized	CASSQNPVFYEQYF
TRBV12-3/TRBV12-4	.	.	CPSSPRLNTEAFF
TRBV23-1	.	few	CARGTVCNEQFF
TRBV5-1	.	.	CASSLESGGVRREFF
TRBV12-3/TRBV12-4	TRBD2	large	CASGLAGGRRYNEQFF
TRBV12-3/TRBV12-4	.	.	CPSSLMEGPDTQYF
TRBV29-1	TRBD2	.	CSVGTSPNTGELFF
TRBV7-9	TRBD2	many	CASSPRPSGLAFDTQYF
TRBV6-1	.	.	CASREGTMGNQPQHF
TRBV7-9	.	.	CASSLAGLPKETQYF
TRBV12-3/TRBV12-4	.	.	CANSPGTAVSGANVPTF
TRBV6-5	.	.	CASSNRRPDNDQFF
TRBV20-1	TRBD1	.	CSASTGVGPDTQYF
TRBV6-5	TRBD1	many	CASSYSGQGDTEAFF
TRBV5-4	TRBD2	.	CASSPVAGGEEFF
TRBV12-3/TRBV12-4	TRBD1	.	CASSFSGGRNTEAFF
TRBV7-3	.	once	CASSEGGVRIDTQYF
TRBV6-1	.	.	CTSSESRPKASF
TRBV5-6	.	.	CASSLVRRDHTGELFF
TRBV20-1	TRBD1	.	CSARGDSPGDYQPQHF
TRBV4-2	TRBD2	many	CASSQEFGRETQYF
TRBV4-3	TRBD1	once	CASSRRDRGGYEQYF
TRBV7-9	.	.	CASSAQGDSTDKQYF
TRBV11-2	.	.	CACNLLRNTGYTF
TRBV30	TRBD1	.	CAWSRDSKSTYEKLFF
TRBV5-6	.	many	CASTLTGRSHEQYF
TRBV6-2/TRBV6-3	.	.	CASRLGGGSDTQYF
TRBV25-1	.	many	CASSLGDEQFF
TRBV24-1	.	.	CATEHNTGELFF
TRBV12-3/TRBV12-4	.	.	CASNQNGGSQHF
TRBV11-1	.	.	CANSPRLGGSGSYEQYF
TRBV4-1	.	once	CASARMGSTGELFF
TRBV12-3/TRBV12-4	.	.	CASVPRLTSEQFF
TRBV12-3/TRBV12-4	.	.	CASSLEGPRGYEQCF
TRBV12-3/TRBV12-4	.	.	CASRWESYYEQFF
TRBV11-2	.	.	CVSNLVRINTDMQYF
TRBV11-3	.	medium-sized	CASSLARGAGEQYF
TRBV6-2/TRBV6-3	.	.	CVSSPTQGTYEQYF
TRBV4-3	.	.	CASSQLISVYSEQFF
TRBV4-2	TRBD2	.	CASSQGLAGAKTGELFF
TRBV29-1	TRBD1	.	CCAPQGAHGYTF
TRBV6-5	TRBD1	.	CASRGQIKNDYTF
TRBV6-2/TRBV6-3	TRBD1	many	CASTTGGILETQYF
TRBV7-8	.	many	CASSLGLRNEQFF
TRBV20-1	.	.	CSVSCPNEKLFF
TRBV5-4	TRBD2	many	CASSEDGRGDNEQFF
TRBV6-5	.	many	CASSLSQGFGEQYF
TRBV5-1	.	.	CAGSFGGAGSYEQYF
TRBV7-3	.	.	CASSFGTSWRGEQFF
TRBV11-1	.	.	CASSSGDGQFF
TRBV9	TRBD2	.	CASSVASGGPSEQFF